Sequencing of this T cell receptor (beta chain) was carried out in a study of blood T cell repertoires in COVID-19. Looking at the study overall: Sites in the United States, Italy and Spain provided acute and convalescent COVID-19 samples. The analysed material was cDNA or gDNA that came from T cells, B-cell-depleted T cells, or PBMCs.

How the authors handled the data: Amplification from reference gene primers served as the basis for estimated nucleated cell counts. The repertoire was sequenced with immunoSEQ multiplex PCR; TCRdb's copy has only in-frame clones and lacks some. The V and J calls and clone size are taken from that table; D and trimming were inferred from the DNA. The sample holds some 370,000 clones; about 90% are singletons and the top ten take more than 1%. Germline-derived CDR1 and CDR2 are LNHDA and SQIVND (reference sequence). Trimming removed 3 bases from V and 0 bases from J, with 12 bases in between. CDR3 length equals 16 residues.

The source material was peripheral blood. The V gene is TRBV19, the J gene TRBJ1-3; D unresolved. This sequence originates from a man between 40 and 49 years old with acute or convalescent COVID-19. The DNA of the CDR3 is TGTGCCAGTAGTATTTTGTCTCGGAGCTCTGGAAACACCATATATTTT. Its translation is CASSILSRSSGNTIYF.